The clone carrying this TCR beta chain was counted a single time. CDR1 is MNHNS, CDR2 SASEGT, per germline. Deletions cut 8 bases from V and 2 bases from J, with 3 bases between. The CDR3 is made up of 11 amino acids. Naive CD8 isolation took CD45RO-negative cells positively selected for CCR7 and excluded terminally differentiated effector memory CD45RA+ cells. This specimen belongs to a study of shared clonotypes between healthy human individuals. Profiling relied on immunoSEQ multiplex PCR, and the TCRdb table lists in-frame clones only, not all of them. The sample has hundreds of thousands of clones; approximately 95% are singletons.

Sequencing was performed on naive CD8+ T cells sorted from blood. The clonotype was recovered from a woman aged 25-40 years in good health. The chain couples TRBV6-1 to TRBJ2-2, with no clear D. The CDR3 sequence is CASLNTGELFF. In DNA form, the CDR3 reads TGTGCCAGCTTAAACACCGGGGAGCTGTTTTTT.